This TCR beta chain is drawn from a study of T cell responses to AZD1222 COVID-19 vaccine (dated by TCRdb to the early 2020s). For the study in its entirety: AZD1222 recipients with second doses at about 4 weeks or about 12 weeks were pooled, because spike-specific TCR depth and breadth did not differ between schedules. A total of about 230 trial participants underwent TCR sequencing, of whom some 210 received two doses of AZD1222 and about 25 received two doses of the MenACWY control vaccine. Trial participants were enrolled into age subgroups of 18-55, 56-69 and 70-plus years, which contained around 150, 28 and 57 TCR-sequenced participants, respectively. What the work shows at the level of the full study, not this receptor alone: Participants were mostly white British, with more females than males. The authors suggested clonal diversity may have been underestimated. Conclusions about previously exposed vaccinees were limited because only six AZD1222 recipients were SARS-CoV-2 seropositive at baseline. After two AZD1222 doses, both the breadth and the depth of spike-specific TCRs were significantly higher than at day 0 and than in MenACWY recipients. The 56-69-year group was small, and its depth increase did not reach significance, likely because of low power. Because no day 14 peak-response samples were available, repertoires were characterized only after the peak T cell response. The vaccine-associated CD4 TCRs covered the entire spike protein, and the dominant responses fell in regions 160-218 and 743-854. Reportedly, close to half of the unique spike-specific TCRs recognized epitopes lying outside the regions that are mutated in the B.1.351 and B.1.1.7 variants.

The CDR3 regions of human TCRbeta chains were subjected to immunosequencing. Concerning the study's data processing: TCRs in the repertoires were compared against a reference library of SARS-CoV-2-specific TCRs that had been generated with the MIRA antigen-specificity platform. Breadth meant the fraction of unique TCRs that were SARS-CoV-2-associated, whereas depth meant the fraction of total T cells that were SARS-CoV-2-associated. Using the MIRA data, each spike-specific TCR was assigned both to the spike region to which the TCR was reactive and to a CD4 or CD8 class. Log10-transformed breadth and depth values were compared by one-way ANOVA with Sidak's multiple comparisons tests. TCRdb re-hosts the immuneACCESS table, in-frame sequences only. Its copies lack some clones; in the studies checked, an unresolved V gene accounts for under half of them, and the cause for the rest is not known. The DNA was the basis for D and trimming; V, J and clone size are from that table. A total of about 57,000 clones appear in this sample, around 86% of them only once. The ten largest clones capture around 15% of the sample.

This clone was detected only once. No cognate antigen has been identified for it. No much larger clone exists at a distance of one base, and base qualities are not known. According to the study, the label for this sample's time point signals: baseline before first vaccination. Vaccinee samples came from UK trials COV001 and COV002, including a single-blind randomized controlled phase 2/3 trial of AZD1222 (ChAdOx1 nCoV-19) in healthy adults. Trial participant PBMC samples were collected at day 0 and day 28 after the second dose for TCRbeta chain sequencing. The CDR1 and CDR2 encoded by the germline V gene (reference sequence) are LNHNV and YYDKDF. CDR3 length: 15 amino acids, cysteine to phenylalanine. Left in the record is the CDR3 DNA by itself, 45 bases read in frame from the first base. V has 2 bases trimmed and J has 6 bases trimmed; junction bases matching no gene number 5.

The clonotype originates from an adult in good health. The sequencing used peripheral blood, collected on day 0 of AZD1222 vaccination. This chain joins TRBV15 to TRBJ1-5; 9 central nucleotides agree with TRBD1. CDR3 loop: CATSRTRDRVQPQHF. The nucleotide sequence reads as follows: TGTGCCACCAGCAGAACCCGGGACAGGGTTCAGCCCCAGCATTTT.